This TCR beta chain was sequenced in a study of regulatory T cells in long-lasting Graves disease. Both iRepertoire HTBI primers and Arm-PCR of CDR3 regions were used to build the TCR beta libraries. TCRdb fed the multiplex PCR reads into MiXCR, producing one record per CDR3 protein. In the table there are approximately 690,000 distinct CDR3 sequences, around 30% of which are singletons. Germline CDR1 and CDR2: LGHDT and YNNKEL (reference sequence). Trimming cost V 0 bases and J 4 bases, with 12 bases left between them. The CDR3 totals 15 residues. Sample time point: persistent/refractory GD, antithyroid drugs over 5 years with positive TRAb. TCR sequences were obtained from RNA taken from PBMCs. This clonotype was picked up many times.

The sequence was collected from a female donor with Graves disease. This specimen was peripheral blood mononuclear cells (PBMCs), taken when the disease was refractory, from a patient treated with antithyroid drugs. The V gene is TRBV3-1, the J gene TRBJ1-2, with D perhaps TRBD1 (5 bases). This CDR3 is CASSQERGGRYGYTF. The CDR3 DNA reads TGTGCCAGCAGCCAAGAGAGGGGAGGGCGCTATGGCTACACCTTC.